This is a list of T cell receptor beta chains from one sample in a study of identical twins. TCRdb analysed the 5' RACE reads with MiXCR anew, one entry per CDR3 protein. This sample yields 520,000 or so distinct CDR3 sequences, of which less than 25% are seen a single time; 0.8% to 1% belongs to the top ten. These data were likewise used in another study, on T cells expressing NK-cell markers.

Material for sequencing was CD4+ T cells sorted from blood. Every receptor here comes from a woman younger than 30 in good health. The CDR3 runs from the conserved cysteine through the conserved F or W. D genes are given only for firm matches. Expanded clones get a size class; other rows say once, few or many, or leave the size out.

V: TRBV2
D: NA
size: NA
J: TRBJ2-7
CDR3: CASSDTGTSTYEQYF

V: TRBV25-1
D: TRBD2
size: few
J: TRBJ2-1
CDR3: CASSEFRTSVSYNEQFF

V: TRBV7-2
D: NA
size: few
J: TRBJ1-4
CDR3: CASSYGDSTNEKLFF

V: TRBV9
D: TRBD1
size: NA
J: TRBJ2-1
CDR3: CASSPRVLQGGNEQFF

V: TRBV20-1
D: NA
size: few
J: TRBJ2-3
CDR3: CSARDTSSDTQYF

V: TRBV6-1
D: TRBD1
size: NA
J: TRBJ1-1
CDR3: CASSRRGLDTEAFF

V: TRBV7-2
D: NA
size: NA
J: TRBJ1-2
CDR3: CASSSEPLANYGYTF

V: TRBV5-1
D: TRBD1
size: few
J: TRBJ1-2
CDR3: CASSPLTGSTKDYGYTF

V: TRBV15
D: NA
size: few
J: TRBJ1-1
CDR3: CATSRDRAPSLAFF

V: TRBV4-2
D: TRBD1
size: NA
J: TRBJ2-7
CDR3: CASSQDGTGVDEQYF

V: TRBV7-9
D: TRBD2
size: NA
J: TRBJ2-7
CDR3: CASSSGTSGEHSYEQYF

V: TRBV12-3/TRBV12-4
D: NA
size: many
J: TRBJ1-5
CDR3: CASSSTGQGTQHF

V: TRBV20-1
D: TRBD2
size: NA
J: TRBJ2-5
CDR3: CSTRGVRGDQETQYF

V: TRBV20-1
D: TRBD1
size: NA
J: TRBJ1-1
CDR3: CSARPDRGQGAFF

V: TRBV15
D: TRBD2
size: few
J: TRBJ2-3
CDR3: CATLASGGNTDTQYF

V: TRBV6-6
D: NA
size: NA
J: TRBJ1-1
CDR3: CASSSNPQGEAFF

V: TRBV7-8
D: NA
size: few
J: TRBJ1-5
CDR3: CASSPSGLGQPQHF

V: TRBV7-9
D: NA
size: few
J: TRBJ2-5
CDR3: CASSLVARGAETQYF

V: TRBV29-1
D: NA
size: NA
J: TRBJ1-1
CDR3: CSVAGQLNTEAFF

V: TRBV7-9
D: NA
size: many
J: TRBJ1-1
CDR3: CASSLQLMNTEAFF

V: TRBV20-1
D: NA
size: few
J: TRBJ2-1
CDR3: CSARRRSNYNEQFF

V: TRBV19
D: NA
size: few
J: TRBJ1-6
CDR3: CASSTPGGALHF

V: TRBV12-3/TRBV12-4
D: TRBD2
size: few
J: TRBJ2-4
CDR3: CASRTGTSGTQNIQYF

V: TRBV15
D: NA
size: NA
J: TRBJ1-2
CDR3: CATSRDPAHGYTF

V: TRBV20-1
D: TRBD2
size: NA
J: TRBJ2-1
CDR3: CSARGTSGQPLTAQFF

V: TRBV7-2
D: NA
size: NA
J: TRBJ1-1
CDR3: CASSLAEGAITEAFF

V: TRBV7-2
D: TRBD2
size: NA
J: TRBJ2-3
CDR3: CASSLAGRDDTQYF

V: TRBV5-1
D: NA
size: few
J: TRBJ1-2
CDR3: CASRLSGVSGGYTF

V: TRBV6-1
D: NA
size: NA
J: TRBJ2-3
CDR3: CASSALARLPDTQYF